This T cell receptor beta chain was sequenced for a study of T cell responses to AZD1222 COVID-19 vaccine (dated by TCRdb to about 2021). Regarding the research as a whole: TCR sequencing covered over 230 trial participants: approximately 200 given two doses of AZD1222 and 26 given two doses of MenACWY control vaccine. Trial participants were enrolled into age subgroups of 18-55, 56-69 and 70-plus years, which contained about 150, 28 and 57 TCR-sequenced participants, respectively. On the study overall, not on this receptor specifically: After two AZD1222 doses, both the breadth and the depth of spike-specific TCRs were significantly higher than at day 0 and than in MenACWY recipients. Only five or six AZD1222 recipients were SARS-CoV-2 seropositive at baseline, limiting conclusions about previously exposed vaccinees. Reportedly, close to half of the unique spike-specific TCRs recognized epitopes lying outside the regions that are mutated in the B.1.351 and B.1.1.7 variants. The 56-69-year group was small, and its depth increase did not reach significance, likely because of low power. Because no samples from the day 14 peak response were available, repertoires could be characterized only after the peak T cell response. Most participants were white British and females outnumbered males, and the authors suggested that clonal diversity may have been underestimated. The whole spike protein was spanned by vaccine-associated CD4 TCRs, and dominant responses were seen in regions 160-218 and 743-854.

Via the germline V gene, CDR1 is SNHLY and CDR2 FYNNEI. The CDR3 covers 15 residues, taking in both the cysteine and the phenylalanine. Here the CDR3 DNA is all that survives: 45 bases in frame from base 1. Germline trimming amounts to 6 bases on V and 0 bases on J, with 8 as the count of junction bases outside the gene matches. The intended sense of this specimen's time point label: about 28 days (+/-7) after the second vaccine dose. AZD1222 recipients whose second dose came at about 4 weeks and those whose second dose came at about 12 weeks were combined into one group, since spike-specific TCR depth and breadth did not differ between the two schedules. The vaccinee samples were drawn from two UK trials, COV001 and COV002, one of which was a single-blind randomized controlled phase 2/3 trial testing AZD1222 (ChAdOx1 nCoV-19) in healthy adults. Trial participant PBMC samples were collected at day 0 and day 28 after the second dose for TCRbeta chain sequencing.

For this clone: Its antigen specificity is not known. Base-call qualities are not available, and no considerably larger clone is one nucleotide away.

The CDR3 regions of human TCRbeta chains were subjected to immunosequencing. The paper's processing steps were these. Repertoire TCRs were checked for matches against a reference library of SARS-CoV-2-specific TCRs that had been generated using the MIRA antigen-specificity platform. Breadth was defined as the fraction of unique TCRs that were SARS-CoV-2-associated. Depth was defined as the fraction of total T cells that were SARS-CoV-2-associated. Each spike-specific TCR was assigned to its reactive spike region and to a CD4 or CD8 class using the MIRA data. Log10-transformed breadth and depth values were compared by one-way ANOVA with Sidak's multiple comparisons tests. In TCRdb, the immuneACCESS table is reduced to in-frame sequences with V and J assigned. These tables do not hold every clone; where another copy was compared, an unresolved V gene accounts for under half, and the others remain unexplained. V, J and clone size reflect that table, while D and trimming were determined from the DNA. The sample data list about 110,000 clones, and around 90% of these were observed just once. Under 3% of the sample goes to the ten largest clones.

The source is an adult who received the AZD1222 COVID-19 vaccine. Here the chain combines TRBV2 and TRBJ2-7; 7 of the junction bases match TRBD1. Material: peripheral blood, obtained 28 days after the second AZD1222 dose. The CDR3 in this case is CASRQDRENSYEQYF. The sequence in DNA is TGTGCCAGCAGACAAGACAGGGAAAACTCCTACGAGCAGTACTTC. Reference TRBV2 and TRBJ2-7 proteins supply the regions before and after the CDR3; the full variable domain is: EPEVTQTPSHQVTQMGQEVILRCVPISNHLYFYWYRQILGQKVEFLVSFYNNEISEKSEIFDDQFSVERPDGSNFTLKIRSTKLEDSAMYFCASRQDRENSYEQYFGPGTRLTVT.